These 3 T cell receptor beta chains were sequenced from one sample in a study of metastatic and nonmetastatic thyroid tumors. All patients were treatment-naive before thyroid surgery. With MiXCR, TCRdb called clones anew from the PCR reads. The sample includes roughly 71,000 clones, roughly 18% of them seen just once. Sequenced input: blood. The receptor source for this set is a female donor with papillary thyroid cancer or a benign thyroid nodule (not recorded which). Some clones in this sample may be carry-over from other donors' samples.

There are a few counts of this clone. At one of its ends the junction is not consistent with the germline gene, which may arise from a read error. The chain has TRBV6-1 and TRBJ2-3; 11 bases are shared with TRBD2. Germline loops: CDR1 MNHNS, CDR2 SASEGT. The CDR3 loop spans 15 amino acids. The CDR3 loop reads CASSLTSGITDAQYF. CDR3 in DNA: TGTGCCAGCAGCCTGACTAGCGGGATCACAGATGCGCAGTATTTT.

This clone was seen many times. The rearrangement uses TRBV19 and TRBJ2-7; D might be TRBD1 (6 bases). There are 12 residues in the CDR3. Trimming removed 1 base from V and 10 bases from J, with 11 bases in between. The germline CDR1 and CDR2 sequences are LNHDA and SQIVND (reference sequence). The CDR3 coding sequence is TGTGCCAGTAGTATAGGGGGACACCGCCAGTACTTC. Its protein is CASSIGGHRQYF. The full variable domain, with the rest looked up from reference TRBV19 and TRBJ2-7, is DGGITQSPKYLFRKEGQNVTLSCEQNLNHDAMYWYRQDPGQGLRLIYYSQIVNDFQKGDIAEGYSVSREKKESFPLTVTSAQKNPTAFYLCASSIGGHRQYFGPGTRLTVT.

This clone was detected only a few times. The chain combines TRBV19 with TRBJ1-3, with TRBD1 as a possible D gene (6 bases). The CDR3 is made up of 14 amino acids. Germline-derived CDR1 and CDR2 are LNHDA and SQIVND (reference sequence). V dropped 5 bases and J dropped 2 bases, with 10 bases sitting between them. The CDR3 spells CASSRQGTGNTIYF. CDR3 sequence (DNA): TGTGCCAGTAGTCGCCAGGGGACTGGAAACACCATATATTTT.